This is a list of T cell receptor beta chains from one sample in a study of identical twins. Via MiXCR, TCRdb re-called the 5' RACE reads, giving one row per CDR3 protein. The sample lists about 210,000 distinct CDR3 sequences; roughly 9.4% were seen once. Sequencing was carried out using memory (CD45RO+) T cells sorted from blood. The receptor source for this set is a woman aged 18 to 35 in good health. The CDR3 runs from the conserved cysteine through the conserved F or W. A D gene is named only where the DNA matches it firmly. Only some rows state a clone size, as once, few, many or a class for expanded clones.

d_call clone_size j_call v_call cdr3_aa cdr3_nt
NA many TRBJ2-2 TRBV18 CASSPQGAGELFF TGTGCCAGCTCACCACAGGGGGCCGGGGAGCTGTTTTTT
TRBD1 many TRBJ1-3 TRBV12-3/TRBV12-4 CASTQHSKGTVESGNTIYF TGTGCCAGCACCCAACACTCGAAGGGGACAGTTGAATCTGGAAACACCATATATTTT
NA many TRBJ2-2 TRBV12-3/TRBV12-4 CASRALRDLGTGELFF TGTGCCAGCAGAGCTCTCCGGGACCTGGGGACCGGGGAGCTGTTTTTT
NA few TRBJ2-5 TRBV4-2 CASSQGGRGETQYF TGTGCCAGCAGCCAAGGGGGTAGGGGAGAGACCCAGTACTTC
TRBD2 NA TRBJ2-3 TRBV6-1 CASSPPRGGGSDTQYF TGTGCCAGCAGTCCCCCACGGGGGGGCGGTTCAGATACGCAGTATTTT
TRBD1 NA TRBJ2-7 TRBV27 CASSRGQGTSYEQYF TGTGCCAGCAGCCGTGGACAGGGGACTTCCTACGAGCAGTACTTC
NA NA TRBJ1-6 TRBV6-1 CASKALIGSYNSPLHF TGTGCCAGCAAGGCCCTCATCGGTTCCTATAATTCACCCCTCCACTTT
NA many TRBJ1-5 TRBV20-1 CSARTGNQPQHF TGCAGTGCTAGAACGGGCAATCAGCCCCAGCATTTT
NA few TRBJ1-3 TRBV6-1 CASSLHGSGGNTIYF TGTGCCAGCAGCCTCCACGGGTCGGGAGGAAACACCATATATTTT
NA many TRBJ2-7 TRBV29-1 CSGGGSLYEQYF TGCAGTGGGGGCGGGAGTCTCTACGAGCAGTACTTC
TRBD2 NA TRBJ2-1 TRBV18 CASSPALTRLADVYNEQFF TGTGCCAGCTCACCCGCTCTTACTCGACTAGCAGACGTCTACAATGAGCAGTTCTTC
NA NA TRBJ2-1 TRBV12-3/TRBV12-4 CASGGHGSYNEQFF TGTGCCAGCGGTGGCCACGGATCCTACAATGAGCAGTTCTTC
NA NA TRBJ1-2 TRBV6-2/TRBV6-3 CASSKGPIYGYTF TGTGCCAGCAGCAAGGGACCGATCTATGGCTACACCTTC
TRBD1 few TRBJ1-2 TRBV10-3 CAISELTGEVGYTF TGTGCCATCAGTGAGTTGACAGGGGAGGTCGGCTACACCTTC
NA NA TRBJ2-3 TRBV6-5 CASSLPPGDTQYF TGTGCCAGCAGTTTACCCCCTGGGGATACGCAGTATTTT
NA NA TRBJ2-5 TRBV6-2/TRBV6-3 CASSYYYIQETQYF TGTGCCAGCAGTTACTACTACATTCAAGAGACCCAGTACTTC
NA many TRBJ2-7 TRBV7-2 CASSPTAVGAYEQYF TGTGCCAGCAGCCCAACCGCGGTCGGGGCCTACGAGCAGTACTTC
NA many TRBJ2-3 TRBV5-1 CASRSGTTDTQYF TGCGCCAGCAGGTCCGGGACTACAGATACGCAGTATTTT
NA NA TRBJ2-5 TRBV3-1 CASSQIQQRQETQYF TGTGCCAGCAGCCAAATCCAGCAGAGACAAGAGACCCAGTACTTC
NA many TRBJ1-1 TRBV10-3 CAISERGWAEAFF TGTGCCATCAGTGAGCGAGGCTGGGCTGAAGCTTTCTTT
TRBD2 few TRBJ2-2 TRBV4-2 CASSQEAGGANTGELFF TGTGCCAGCAGCCAAGAGGCCGGGGGGGCGAACACCGGGGAGCTGTTTTTT
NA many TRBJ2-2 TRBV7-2 CASSTLLTGTGELFF TGTGCCAGCAGCACCCTTCTCACCGGTACCGGGGAGCTGTTTTTT
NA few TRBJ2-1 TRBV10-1 CASSSQGESEQFF TGCGCCAGCAGTTCTCAGGGAGAGTCTGAGCAGTTCTTC
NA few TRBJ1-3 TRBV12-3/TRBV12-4 CASSIRTQEPINTIYF TGTGCCAGCAGTATTCGGACCCAAGAACCAATAAACACCATATATTTT
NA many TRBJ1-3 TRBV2 CASSGIRGDGNTIYF TGTGCCAGCAGTGGGATTAGGGGTGACGGAAACACCATATATTTT
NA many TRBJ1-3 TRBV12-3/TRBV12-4 CASSLTLAGSGNTIYF TGTGCCAGCAGTTTAACTTTAGCGGGCTCTGGAAACACCATATATTTT
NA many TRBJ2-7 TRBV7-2 CASSEQSVNRASEQYF TGTGCCAGCAGCGAACAATCCGTAAACAGGGCGTCCGAGCAGTACTTC
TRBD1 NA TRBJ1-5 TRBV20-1 CSARTGSGQPQHF TGCAGTGCCCGGACAGGGTCGGGTCAGCCCCAGCATTTT
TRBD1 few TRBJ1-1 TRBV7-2 CASSYRDRNTEAFF TGTGCCAGCAGCTACCGGGACAGAAACACTGAAGCTTTCTTT
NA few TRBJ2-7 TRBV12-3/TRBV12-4 CASSLSGHSYEQYF TGTGCCAGCAGTTTAAGCGGGCACTCCTACGAGCAGTACTTC
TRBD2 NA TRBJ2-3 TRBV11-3 CASRSGGGTDTQYF TGTGCCAGCAGGTCTGGGGGGGGCACAGATACGCAGTATTTT
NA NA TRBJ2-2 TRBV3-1 CASSLLLSGTGELFF TGTGCCAGCAGCCTACTCCTCTCGGGCACCGGGGAGCTGTTTTTT
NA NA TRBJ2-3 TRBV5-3 CARSLMVADTQYF TGTGCCAGAAGCTTGATGGTCGCAGATACGCAGTATTTT
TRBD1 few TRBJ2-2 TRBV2 CASGGTAINTGELFF TGTGCCAGTGGTGGGACAGCCATAAACACCGGGGAGCTGTTTTTT
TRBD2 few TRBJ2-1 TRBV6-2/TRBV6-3 CASSYSLAGGIDEQFF TGTGCCAGCAGTTACTCACTAGCGGGAGGGATAGATGAGCAGTTCTTC
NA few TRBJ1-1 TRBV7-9 CASSSSWGRMNTEAFF TGTGCCAGCAGCTCAAGTTGGGGGCGGATGAACACTGAAGCTTTCTTT
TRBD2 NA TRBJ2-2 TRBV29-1 CSTKDLAGRDGELFF TGCAGCACAAAGGATCTAGCGGGACGGGACGGGGAGCTGTTTTTT
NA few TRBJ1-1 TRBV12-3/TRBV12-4 CASSQPGEGTEAFF TGTGCCAGCAGCCAGCCGGGGGAGGGCACTGAAGCTTTCTTT
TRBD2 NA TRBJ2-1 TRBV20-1 CSAREGLTNKDEQFF TGCAGTGCTAGAGAGGGACTAACGAATAAGGATGAGCAGTTCTTC
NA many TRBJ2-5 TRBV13 CASSSPTYRGQYF TGTGCCAGCAGCTCGCCGACCTATCGAGGCCAGTACTTC
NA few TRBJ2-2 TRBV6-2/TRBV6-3 CASSFGGPGTSRELFF TGTGCCAGCAGTTTTGGGGGACCTGGGACGTCTAGGGAGCTGTTTTTT
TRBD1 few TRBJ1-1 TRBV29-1 CSVEDQGGQHPEAFF TGCAGCGTTGAAGATCAAGGGGGACAGCATCCTGAAGCTTTCTTT
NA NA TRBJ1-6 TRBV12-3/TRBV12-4 CASSPGSRGAGSPLHF TGTGCCAGCAGTCCAGGAAGTCGAGGGGCTGGCTCACCCCTCCACTTT
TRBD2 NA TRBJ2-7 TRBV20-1 CSATKSGTNYEQYF TGCAGTGCCACAAAGAGCGGGACGAATTACGAGCAGTACTTC
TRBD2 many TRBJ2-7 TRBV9 CASSAGLAGPTHLKQYF TGTGCCAGCAGCGCCGGACTAGCGGGTCCCACCCATCTAAAGCAGTACTTC
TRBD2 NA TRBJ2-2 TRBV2 CASSEREGRTGELFF TGTGCCAGCAGTGAACGGGAGGGCCGGACCGGGGAGCTGTTTTTT
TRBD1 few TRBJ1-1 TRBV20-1 CSERRTGPGTEAFF TGCAGTGAACGACGGACAGGGCCGGGCACTGAAGCTTTCTTT
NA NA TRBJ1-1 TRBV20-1 CSARDFQTKAFF TGCAGTGCTAGAGATTTCCAAACCAAAGCTTTCTTT
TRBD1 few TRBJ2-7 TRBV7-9 CASRDRDRDYF TGTGCCAGCAGGGACCGGGACAGGGATTACTTC
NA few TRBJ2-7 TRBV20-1 CSAGTGLSLYEQYF TGCAGTGCTGGGACCGGACTATCCCTCTACGAGCAGTACTTC
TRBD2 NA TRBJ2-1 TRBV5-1 CASSFTSGIVNEQFF TGCGCCAGCAGCTTTACTAGCGGGATTGTAAATGAGCAGTTCTTC